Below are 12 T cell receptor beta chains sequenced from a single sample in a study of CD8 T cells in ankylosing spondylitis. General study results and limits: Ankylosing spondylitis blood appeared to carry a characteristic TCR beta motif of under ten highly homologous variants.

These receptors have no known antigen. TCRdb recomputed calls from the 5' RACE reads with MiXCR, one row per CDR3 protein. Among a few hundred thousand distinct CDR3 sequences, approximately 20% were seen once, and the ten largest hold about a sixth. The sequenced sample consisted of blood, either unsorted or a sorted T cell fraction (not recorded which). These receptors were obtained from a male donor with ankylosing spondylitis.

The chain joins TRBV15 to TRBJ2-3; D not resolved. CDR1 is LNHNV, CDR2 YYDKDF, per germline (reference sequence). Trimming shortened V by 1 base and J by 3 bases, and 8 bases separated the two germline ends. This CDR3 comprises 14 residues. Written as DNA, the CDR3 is TGTGCCACCAGCAGAGCTACAGCAACAGATACGCAGTATTTT. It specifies CATSRATATDTQYF.

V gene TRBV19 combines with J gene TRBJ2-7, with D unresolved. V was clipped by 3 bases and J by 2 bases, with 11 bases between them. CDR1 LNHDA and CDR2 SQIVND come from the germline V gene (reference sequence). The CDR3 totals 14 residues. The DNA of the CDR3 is TGTGCCAGTAGTATCTCCAGGAGAGCCTACGAGCAGTACTTC. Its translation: CASSISRRAYEQYF.

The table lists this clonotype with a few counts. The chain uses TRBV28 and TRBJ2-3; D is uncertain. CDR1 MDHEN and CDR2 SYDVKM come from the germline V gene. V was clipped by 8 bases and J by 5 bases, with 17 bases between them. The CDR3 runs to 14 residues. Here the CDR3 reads CASYRQAIGDTQYF. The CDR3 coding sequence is TGTGCCAGCTATCGGCAGGCGATCGGAGATACGCAGTATTTT.

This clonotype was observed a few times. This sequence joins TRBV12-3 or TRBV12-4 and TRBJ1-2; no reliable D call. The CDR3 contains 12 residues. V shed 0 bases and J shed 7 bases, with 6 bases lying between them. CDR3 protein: CASSLATAGYTF. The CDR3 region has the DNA TGTGCCAGCAGTTTAGCAACCGCTGGCTACACCTTC.

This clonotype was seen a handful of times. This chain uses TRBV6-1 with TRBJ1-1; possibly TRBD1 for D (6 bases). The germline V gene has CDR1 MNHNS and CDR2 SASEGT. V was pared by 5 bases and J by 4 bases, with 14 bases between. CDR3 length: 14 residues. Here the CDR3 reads CASSTGWGATEAFF. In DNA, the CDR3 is TGTGCCAGCAGTACAGGGTGGGGGGCCACTGAAGCTTTCTTT.

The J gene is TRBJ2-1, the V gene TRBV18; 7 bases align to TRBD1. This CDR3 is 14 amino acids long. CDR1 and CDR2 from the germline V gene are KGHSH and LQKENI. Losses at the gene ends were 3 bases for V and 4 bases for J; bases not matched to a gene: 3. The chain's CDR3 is CASSPGQTYNEQFF. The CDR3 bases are TGTGCCAGCTCACCGGGACAGACGTACAATGAGCAGTTCTTC.

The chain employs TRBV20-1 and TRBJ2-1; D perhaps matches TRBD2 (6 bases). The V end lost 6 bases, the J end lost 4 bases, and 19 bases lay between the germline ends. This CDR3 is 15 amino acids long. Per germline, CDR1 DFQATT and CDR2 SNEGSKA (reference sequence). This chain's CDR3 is CSAVNPGDIYNEQFF. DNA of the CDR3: TGCAGTGCGGTCAATCCGGGAGACATATACAATGAGCAGTTCTTC.

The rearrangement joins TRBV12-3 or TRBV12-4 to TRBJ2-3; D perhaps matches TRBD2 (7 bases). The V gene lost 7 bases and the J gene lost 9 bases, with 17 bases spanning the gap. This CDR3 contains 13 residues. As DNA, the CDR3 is TGTGCCAGCACCCTGGGGGGGGGCGGCACGCAGTATTTT. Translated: CASTLGGGGTQYF.

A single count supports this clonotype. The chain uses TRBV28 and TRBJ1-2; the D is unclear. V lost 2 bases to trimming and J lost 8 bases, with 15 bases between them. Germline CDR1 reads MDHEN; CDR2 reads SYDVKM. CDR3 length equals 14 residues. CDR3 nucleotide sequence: TGTGCCAGCAGTTTACCCGACCCTTTTATGGGCTACACCTTC. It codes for CASSLPDPFMGYTF.

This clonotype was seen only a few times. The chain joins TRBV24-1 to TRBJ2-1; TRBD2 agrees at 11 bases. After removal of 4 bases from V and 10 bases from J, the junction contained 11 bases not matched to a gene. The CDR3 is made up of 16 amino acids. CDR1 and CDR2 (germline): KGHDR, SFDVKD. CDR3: CATSDQATSGKGEQFF. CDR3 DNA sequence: TGTGCCACCAGTGACCAGGCGACTAGCGGGAAGGGGGAGCAGTTCTTC.

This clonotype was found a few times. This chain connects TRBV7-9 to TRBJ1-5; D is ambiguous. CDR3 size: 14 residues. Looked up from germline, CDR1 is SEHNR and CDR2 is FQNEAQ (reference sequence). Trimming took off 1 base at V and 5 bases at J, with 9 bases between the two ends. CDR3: CASSLEGKYQPQHF. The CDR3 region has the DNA TGTGCCAGCAGCTTAGAAGGAAAATATCAGCCCCAGCATTTT.

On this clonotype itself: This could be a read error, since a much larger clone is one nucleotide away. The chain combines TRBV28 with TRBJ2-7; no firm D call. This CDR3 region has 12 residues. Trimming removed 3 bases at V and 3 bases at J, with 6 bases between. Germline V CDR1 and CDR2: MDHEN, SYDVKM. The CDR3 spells CASSFLRYEQYF. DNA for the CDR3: TGTGCCAGCAGTTTTCTGCGCTACGAGCAGTACTTC.